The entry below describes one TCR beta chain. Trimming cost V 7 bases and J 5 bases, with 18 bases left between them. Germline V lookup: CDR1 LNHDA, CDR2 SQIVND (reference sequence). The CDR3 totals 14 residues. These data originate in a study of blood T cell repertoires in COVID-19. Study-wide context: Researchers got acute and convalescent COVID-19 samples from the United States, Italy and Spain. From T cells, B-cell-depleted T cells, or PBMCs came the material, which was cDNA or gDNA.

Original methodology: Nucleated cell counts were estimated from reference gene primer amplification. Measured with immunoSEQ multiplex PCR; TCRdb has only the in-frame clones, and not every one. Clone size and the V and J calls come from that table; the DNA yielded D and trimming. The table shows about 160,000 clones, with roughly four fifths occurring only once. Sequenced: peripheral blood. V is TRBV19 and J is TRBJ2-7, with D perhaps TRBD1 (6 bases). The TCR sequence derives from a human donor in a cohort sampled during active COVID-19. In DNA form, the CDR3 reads TGTGCCAGTACCGGAACCAGGGGAAGCCACGAGCAGTACTTC. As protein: CASTGTRGSHEQYF.